This TCR beta chain is from a study of OX40 agonist ivuxolimab in advanced cancers. Study at large: Ivuxolimab, an agonistic anti-OX40 (CD134) antibody, was given to patients. Patients got intravenous ivuxolimab at 0.01 to 10 mg/kg every 2 weeks.

The ends were cut back, 5 bases at V and 2 bases at J, with 13 bases in the middle. This CDR3 spans 15 amino acids. The germline CDR1 and CDR2 sequences are LNHDA and SQIVND (reference sequence). TCRdb keeps only in-frame clones here, not all; method: immunoSEQ multiplex PCR. This sample has roughly 80,000 clones; roughly 85% occur once, and the top ten carry roughly 0.61%. Here the sequenced sample was CD4+ or CD8+ T cells sorted from blood, taken in a trial of the OX40 agonist ivuxolimab. This clonotype originated in an adult with an advanced solid tumor such as melanoma, head and neck, liver or kidney cancer. The J gene is TRBJ1-5, the V gene TRBV19; no clear D gene. The CDR3 reads CASSRALGGNQPQHF. The CDR3 bases are TGTGCCAGTAGTCGGGCCCTCGGAGGCAATCAGCCCCAGCATTTT.